Reported below is one TCR beta chain. The data derive from a study of blood T cell repertoires in COVID-19. The CDR3 totals 13 residues. Germline V gene lookup returns CDR1 MDHEN and CDR2 SYDVKM. V shed 2 bases and J shed 13 bases, with 17 bases lying between them. The protocol was immunoSEQ multiplex PCR, while the TCRdb copy is restricted to in-frame clones and leaves out a portion. Of 150,000 to 200,000 clones listed, 81% are singletons. The V call is TRBV28, the J call TRBJ1-1; no clear D. The receptor's source is a woman in her forties with COVID-19, enrolled during active disease. The specimen was peripheral blood. DNA for the CDR3: TGTGCCAGCAGTTTAGTAGTGGGGATCGAGGGTTTCTTT. Its protein is CASSLVVGIEGFF.